Below are 7 T cell receptor beta chains sequenced from a single sample in a study of blood T cells in healthy people across ages. The authors ran a second PCR of about 6 to 11 cycles using a sample-barcoded 5' primer and a J-beta primer mix. Using its own MiXCR run on the 5' RACE reads, TCRdb lists one record per CDR3 protein. The table lists hundreds of thousands of distinct CDR3 sequences, roughly 21% of them singletons. The sequenced sample consisted of blood. The source is a man between 65 and 79 years old in good health.

This rearrangement joins TRBV4-1 to TRBJ2-5; D is unresolved. This CDR3 spans 13 amino acids. CDR1 MGHRA and CDR2 YSYEKL come from the germline V gene. Trimming pared 5 bases from V and 2 bases from J, leaving 9 bases between. The CDR3 nucleotides are TGCGCCAGCAGCAACGCCCAACAAGAGACCCAGTACTTC. Translated, it gives CASSNAQQETQYF.

In this sample, this clonotype turned up a few times. The chain is built from TRBV9 and TRBJ2-5; 7 bases match TRBD1. There are 14 residues in the CDR3. V lost 4 bases, J lost 4 bases, and 7 bases stayed unmatched. Germline V CDR1 and CDR2: SGDLS, YYNGEE. In DNA, the CDR3 is TGTGCCAGCAGCTCGGGACAGAGGGGAGAGACCCAGTACTTC. Residues: CASSSGQRGETQYF.

The CDR3 protein is CASSEAKDTIYF. The CDR3 region has the DNA TGTGCCAGCAGTGAAGCGAAGGACACCATATATTTT. This chain uses TRBV2 with TRBJ1-3; D not certain. The CDR3 is 12 amino acids. Germline CDR1 and CDR2: SNHLY and FYNNEI. Trimming cost V 0 bases and J 8 bases, with 5 bases left between them.

The V gene is TRBV20-1, the J gene TRBJ2-7; the D is unclear. Per the germline V gene, CDR1 is DFQATT and CDR2 is SNEGSKA (reference sequence). CDR3 size: 11 residues. V lost 6 bases, J lost 3 bases, and 9 bases lay in between. This CDR3 is CSAPLNYEQYF. The CDR3 nucleotides are TGCAGTGCCCCCTTAAACTACGAGCAGTACTTC.

This clonotype showed up many times. This chain joins TRBV2 and TRBJ1-4, with D unresolved. V lost 7 bases, J lost 0 bases, and 3 bases lay in between. The CDR3 is 12 residues long. The germline gives CDR1 SNHLY, CDR2 FYNNEI. Written as DNA, the CDR3 is TGTGCCAGCAAGCCAACTAATGAAAAACTGTTTTTT. Translation: CASKPTNEKLFF.

This clonotype showed up many times. The chain links TRBV20-1 to TRBJ1-2, with D maybe TRBD1 (6 bases). V lost 4 bases, J lost 1 base, and 16 bases lay in between. Germline V gives CDR1 DFQATT, CDR2 SNEGSKA (reference sequence). CDR3 length equals 15 residues. DNA for the CDR3: TGCAGTGCTACCCCAGGGGAGGGTAGTAACTATGGCTACACCTTC. Translating gives CSATPGEGSNYGYTF.

The CDR3 region has the DNA TGTGCCAGCAGCTTAGAACTAGCGGTCACAGATACGCAGTATTTT. Translated, it gives CASSLELAVTDTQYF. The chain recombines TRBV7-2 with TRBJ2-3; 8 bases agree with TRBD2. CDR1 is SGHTA, CDR2 FQGNSA, per germline. The CDR3 runs to 15 residues. The ends lost 1 base at V and 2 bases at J; junction bases unmatched: 2.